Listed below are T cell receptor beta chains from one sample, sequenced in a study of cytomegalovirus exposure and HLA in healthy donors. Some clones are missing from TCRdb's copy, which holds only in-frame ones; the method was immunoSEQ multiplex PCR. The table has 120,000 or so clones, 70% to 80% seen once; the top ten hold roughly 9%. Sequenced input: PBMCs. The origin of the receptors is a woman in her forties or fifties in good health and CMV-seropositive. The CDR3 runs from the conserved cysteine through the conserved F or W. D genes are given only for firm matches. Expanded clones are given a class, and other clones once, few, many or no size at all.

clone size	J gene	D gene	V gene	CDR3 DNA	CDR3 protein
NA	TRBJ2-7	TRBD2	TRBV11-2	TGTGCCAGCACTTCGGGACTAGCGGGAGACGAGCAGTACTTC	CASTSGLAGDEQYF
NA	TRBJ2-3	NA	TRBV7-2	TGTGCCAGCAGCTTAGGGGCAGGGAATACGCAGTATTTT	CASSLGAGNTQYF
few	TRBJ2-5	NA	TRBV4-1	TGCGCCAGCAGCCAAGATGGGGCAGGGGAGACCCAGTACTTC	CASSQDGAGETQYF
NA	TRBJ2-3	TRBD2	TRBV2	TGTGCCAGCACCCCTGGGGAGGGATGGACAGATACGCAGTATTTT	CASTPGEGWTDTQYF
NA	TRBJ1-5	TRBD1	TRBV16	TGTGCCAGCAGCCAGGACAGGGGTCAGCCCCAGCATTTT	CASSQDRGQPQHF
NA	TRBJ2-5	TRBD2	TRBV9	TGTGCCAGCAGCCCGACTAGCGGGGATGGGGAGACCCAGTACTTC	CASSPTSGDGETQYF
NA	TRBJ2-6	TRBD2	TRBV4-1	TGCGCCAGCAGCCAAGATTGGGGGGGGTCTGGGGCCAACGTCCTGACTTTC	CASSQDWGGSGANVLTF
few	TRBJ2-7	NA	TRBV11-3	TGTGCCAGCAGCCTGACAGGTCCCTACGAGCAGTACTTC	CASSLTGPYEQYF
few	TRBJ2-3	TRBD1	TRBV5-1	TGCGCCACCAATGAGGACAGGGCCACAGATACGCAGTATTTT	CATNEDRATDTQYF
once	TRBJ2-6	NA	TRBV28	TGTGCCAGCATTAGACGGGATGCTGGGGCCAACGTCCTGACTTTC	CASIRRDAGANVLTF
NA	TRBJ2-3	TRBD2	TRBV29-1	TGCAGCGCCAGCGGGAGAGGGACAGATACGCAGTATTTT	CSASGRGTDTQYF
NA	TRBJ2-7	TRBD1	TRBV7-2	TGTGCCAGCAGCTCCGGACAGGGGGACCTTCGAGAGCAGTACTTC	CASSSGQGDLREQYF
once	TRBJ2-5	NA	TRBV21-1	TGTGCCAGCAGCAAAGAGGGTAGCGGGAGGGCCGGAGAGACCCAGTACTTC	CASSKEGSGRAGETQYF
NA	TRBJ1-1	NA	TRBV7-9	TGTGCCAGTTCCCTTGCGGGGGCAGATGAAGCTTTCTTT	CASSLAGADEAFF
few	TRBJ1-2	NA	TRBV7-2	TGTGCCAGCAGCTTTCGGGATGGCTTCTACCTCTATGGCTACACCTTC	CASSFRDGFYLYGYTF
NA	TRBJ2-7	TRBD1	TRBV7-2	TGTGCCAGCAGCTTAGTTGGACAGGACTCCTACGAGCAGTACTTC	CASSLVGQDSYEQYF
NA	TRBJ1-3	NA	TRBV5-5	TGTGCCAGCAGCTTTGGACAGCAATCTGGAAACACCATATATTTT	CASSFGQQSGNTIYF
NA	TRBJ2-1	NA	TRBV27	TGTGCCAGCAGTTTAGCGTCCTACAATGAGCAGTTCTTC	CASSLASYNEQFF